Here is one T cell receptor beta chain with its context. No antigen is known for it. Gene and germline names: mouse. The CDR3 is cut off 1 residue early in the read; its end comes from the germline J gene. The sample originates from a study of tissue T cells after allogeneic stem cell transplantation. The time point is: mouse harvest day 7 after allogeneic transplant. Each mouse received 10^7 T-cell-depleted marrow cells plus 10^6 splenic CD5+ T cells by tail vein. Mice had MHC-mismatched B6 into BALB/c GVHD, sampled day 7 or 14. Deletions cut 3 bases from V and 0 bases from J, with 5 bases between. Germline CDR1 KGHPV, CDR2 FQNQEV (reference sequence). CDR3 length equals 14 residues. Sequencing of TCRbeta CDR3 at survey depth gave sequences and template counts. TCRdb's copy holds only in-frame clones and misses some; the assay was immunoSEQ multiplex PCR. The sample includes just over 8,500 clones, roughly 44% of them seen just once.

Study-level points and caveats: In patients and mice, blood and spleen missed much of tissue repertoire. Which tissue TCRs were alloreactive or antigen-specific was not determined. Some clones might be persisting host cells.

V and J are TRBV26 and TRBJ2-2; D unclear. The receptor was isolated from a female BALB/c mouse given C57BL/6 T cells with graft-versus-host disease after an allogeneic hematopoietic cell transplant. The sequenced sample was skin. The covered CDR3 bases are TGTGCCAGCAGTCTTACAACAAACACCGGGCAGCTCTAC. Protein: CASSLTTNTGQLY. In full, the CDR3 reads CASSLTTNTGQLYF.